The T cell receptor (beta chain) under discussion was sequenced for a study of T cells in Graves' hyperthyroidism and ophthalmopathy. RNA transcripts yielded amplified TCR beta CDR3 regions. A first-round RT-PCR of the TCR CDR3 used the HTBI primer set. One entry per CDR3 protein, called by TCRdb with MiXCR from the multiplex PCR reads. The repertoire holds approximately 420,000 distinct CDR3 sequences, with 14% to 15% as singletons. V was shortened by 0 bases and J by 7 bases, with 8 bases between the two germline ends. Per the germline V gene, CDR1 is SGDLS and CDR2 is YYNGEE. The CDR3 is made up of 14 amino acids. Study outcomes and limitations: Using 13 V-J features, a model discriminated ophthalmopathy from stable hyperthyroidism.

Points on this clonotype: Its target is not known.

Thyroid ultrasound, orbital computed tomography, clinical symptoms, and serum thyroxine and TRAb underpinned diagnoses. This receptor was obtained from a woman in her 30s with Graves' hyperthyroidism. The rearrangement uses TRBV9 and TRBJ1-6; the D gene is possibly TRBD1 (5 bases). The sample taken for sequencing was blood. In DNA form, the CDR3 reads TGTGCCAGCAGCGTAGGGTGGGACAATTCACCCCTCCACTTT. It is translated as CASSVGWDNSPLHF.